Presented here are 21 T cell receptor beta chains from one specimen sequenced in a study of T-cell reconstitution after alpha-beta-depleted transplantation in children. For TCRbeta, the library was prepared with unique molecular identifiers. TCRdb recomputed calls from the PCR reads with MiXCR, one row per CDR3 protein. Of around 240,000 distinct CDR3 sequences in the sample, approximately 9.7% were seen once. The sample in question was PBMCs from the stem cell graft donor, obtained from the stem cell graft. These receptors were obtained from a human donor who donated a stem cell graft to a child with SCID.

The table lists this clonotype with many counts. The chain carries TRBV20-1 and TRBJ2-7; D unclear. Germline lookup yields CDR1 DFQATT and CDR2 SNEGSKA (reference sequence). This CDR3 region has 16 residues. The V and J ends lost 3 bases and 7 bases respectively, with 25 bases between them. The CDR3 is CSASDSFPDLPGEQYF. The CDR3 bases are TGCAGTGCTAGTGATTCATTTCCGGACCTCCCCGGGGAGCAGTACTTC.

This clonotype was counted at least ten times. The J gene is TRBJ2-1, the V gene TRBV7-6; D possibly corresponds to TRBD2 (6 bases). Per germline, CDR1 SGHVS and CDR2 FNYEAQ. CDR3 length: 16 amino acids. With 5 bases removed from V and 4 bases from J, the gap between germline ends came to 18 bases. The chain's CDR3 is CASSPRTTPPYNEQFF. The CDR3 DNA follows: TGTGCCAGCAGCCCCCGGACTACTCCCCCATACAATGAGCAGTTCTTC.

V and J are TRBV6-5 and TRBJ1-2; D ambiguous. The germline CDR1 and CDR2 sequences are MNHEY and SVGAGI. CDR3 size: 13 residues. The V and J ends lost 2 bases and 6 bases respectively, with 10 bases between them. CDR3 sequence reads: CASSYGRSNGYTF. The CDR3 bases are TGTGCCAGCAGTTACGGACGGTCGAATGGCTACACCTTC.

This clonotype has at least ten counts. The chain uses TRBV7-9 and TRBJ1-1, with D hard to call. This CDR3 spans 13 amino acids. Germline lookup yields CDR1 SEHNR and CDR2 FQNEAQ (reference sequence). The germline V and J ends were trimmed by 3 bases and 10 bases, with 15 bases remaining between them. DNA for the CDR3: TGTGCCAGCAGCTTGGGTGGTGGGCCGATAGCTTTCTTT. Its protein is CASSLGGGPIAFF.

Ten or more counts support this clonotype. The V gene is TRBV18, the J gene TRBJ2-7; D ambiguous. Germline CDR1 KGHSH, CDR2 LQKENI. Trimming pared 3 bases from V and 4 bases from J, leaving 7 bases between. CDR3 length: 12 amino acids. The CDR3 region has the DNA TGTGCCAGCTCACCCACACTATACGAGCAGTACTTC. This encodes CASSPTLYEQYF.

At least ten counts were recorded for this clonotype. CDR3 nucleotide sequence: TGTGCCAGCACCCATAGCGGGGCCTCTGTCTCGTCCTACGAGCAGTACTTC. Encoded protein: CASTHSGASVSSYEQYF. The chain combines TRBV6-1 with TRBJ2-7, with TRBD2 identical over 8 bases. Per the germline V gene, CDR1 is MNHNS and CDR2 is SASEGT. This CDR3 is 17 amino acids long. V shed 7 bases, J shed 1 base, and the junction held 15 bases outside the gene matches.

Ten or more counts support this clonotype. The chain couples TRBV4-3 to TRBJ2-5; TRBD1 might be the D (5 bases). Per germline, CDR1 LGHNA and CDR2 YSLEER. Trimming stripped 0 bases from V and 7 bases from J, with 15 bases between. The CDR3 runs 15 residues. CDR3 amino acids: CASSQDQGSKGTQYF. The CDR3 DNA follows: TGCGCCAGCAGCCAAGATCAGGGATCCAAAGGGACCCAGTACTTC.

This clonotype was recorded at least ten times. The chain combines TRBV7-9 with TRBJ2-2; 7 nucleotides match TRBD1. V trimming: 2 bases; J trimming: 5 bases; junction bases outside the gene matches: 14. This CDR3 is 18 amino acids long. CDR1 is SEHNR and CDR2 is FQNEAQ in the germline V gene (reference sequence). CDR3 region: CASSLSAGGPVRTGELFF. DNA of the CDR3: TGTGCCAGCAGCTTATCGGCAGGGGGACCGGTCCGAACCGGGGAGCTGTTTTTT.

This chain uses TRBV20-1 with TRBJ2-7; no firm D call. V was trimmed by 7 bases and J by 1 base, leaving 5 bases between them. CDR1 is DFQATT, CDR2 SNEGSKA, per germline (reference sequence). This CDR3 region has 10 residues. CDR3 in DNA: TGCAGTGGCGGTTCCTACGAGCAGTACTTC. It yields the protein CSGGSYEQYF.

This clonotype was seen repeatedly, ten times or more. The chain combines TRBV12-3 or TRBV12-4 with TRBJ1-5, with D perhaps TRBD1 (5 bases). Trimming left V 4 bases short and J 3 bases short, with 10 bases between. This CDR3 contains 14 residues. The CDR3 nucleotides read TGTGCCAGCAGTTGGGGACGGGTCAATCAGCCCCAGCATTTT. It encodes CASSWGRVNQPQHF.

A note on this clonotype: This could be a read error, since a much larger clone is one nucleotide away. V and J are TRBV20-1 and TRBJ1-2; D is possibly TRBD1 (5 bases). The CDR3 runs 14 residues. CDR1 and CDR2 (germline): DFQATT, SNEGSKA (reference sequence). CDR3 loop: CSARTRGLGYGDTF. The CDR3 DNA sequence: TGCAGTGCTAGAACGCGGGGACTTGGCTATGGCGACACCTTC.

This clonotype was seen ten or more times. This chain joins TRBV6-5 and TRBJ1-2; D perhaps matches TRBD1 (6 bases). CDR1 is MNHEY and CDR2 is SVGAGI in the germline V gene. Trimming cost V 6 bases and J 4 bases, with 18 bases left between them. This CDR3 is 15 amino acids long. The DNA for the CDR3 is TGTGCCAGCAGCCGGGAACAGGGCTTTGGCTATGGCTACACCTTC. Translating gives CASSREQGFGYGYTF.

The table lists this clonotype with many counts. The CDR3 region is CASSPVFHEQYF. CDR3 nucleotides: TGTGCCAGCTCCCCCGTTTTCCACGAGCAGTACTTC. The J gene is TRBJ2-7, the V gene TRBV18; no reliable D call. CDR3 length: 12 amino acids. Germline values: CDR1 KGHSH, CDR2 LQKENI. V lost 6 bases to trimming and J lost 5 bases, with 11 bases between them.

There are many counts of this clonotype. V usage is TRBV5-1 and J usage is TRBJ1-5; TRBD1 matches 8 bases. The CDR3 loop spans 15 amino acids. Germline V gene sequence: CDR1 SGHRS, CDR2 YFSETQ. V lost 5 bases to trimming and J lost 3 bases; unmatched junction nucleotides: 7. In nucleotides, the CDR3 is TGCGCCAGCAGACAGGGGGAGAACTACAATCAGCCCCAGCATTTT. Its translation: CASRQGENYNQPQHF.

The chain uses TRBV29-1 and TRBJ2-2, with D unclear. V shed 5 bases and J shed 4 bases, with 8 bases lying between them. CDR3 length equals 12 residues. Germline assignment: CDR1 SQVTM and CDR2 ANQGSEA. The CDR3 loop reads CSVRISTGELFF. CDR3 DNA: TGCAGCGTTAGGATTAGCACCGGGGAGCTGTTTTTT.

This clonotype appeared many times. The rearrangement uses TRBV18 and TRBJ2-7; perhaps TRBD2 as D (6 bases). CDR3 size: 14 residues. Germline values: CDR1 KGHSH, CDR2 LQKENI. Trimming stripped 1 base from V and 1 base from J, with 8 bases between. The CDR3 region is CASSPQGTSYEQYF. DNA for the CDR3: TGTGCCAGCTCACCACAAGGGACTTCCTACGAGCAGTACTTC.

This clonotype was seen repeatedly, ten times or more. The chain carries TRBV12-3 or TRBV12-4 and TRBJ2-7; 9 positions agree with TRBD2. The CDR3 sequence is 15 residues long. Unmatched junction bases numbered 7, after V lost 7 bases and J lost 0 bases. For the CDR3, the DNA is TGTGCCAGCACTTATAGCGGGGGCGCCTCCTACGAGCAGTACTTC. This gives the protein CASTYSGGASYEQYF.

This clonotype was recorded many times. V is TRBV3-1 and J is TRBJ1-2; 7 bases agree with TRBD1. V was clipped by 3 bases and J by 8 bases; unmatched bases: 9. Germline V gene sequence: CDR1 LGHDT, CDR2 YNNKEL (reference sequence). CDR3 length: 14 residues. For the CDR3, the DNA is TGTGCCAGCAGCCATACACAGGGGAGAGGGGGCTACACCTTC. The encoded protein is CASSHTQGRGGYTF.

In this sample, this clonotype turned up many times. In DNA form, the CDR3 reads TGCGCCAGCAGCTTGACAGGGGGTACAACTGAAGCTTTCTTT. This codes for CASSLTGGTTEAFF. The chain joins TRBV5-1 to TRBJ1-1; the match to TRBD1 covers 8 bases. Germline trimming cut 1 base from V and 5 bases from J; bases unmatched to any gene: 4. Per germline, CDR1 SGHRS and CDR2 YFSETQ. This CDR3 has 14 residues.

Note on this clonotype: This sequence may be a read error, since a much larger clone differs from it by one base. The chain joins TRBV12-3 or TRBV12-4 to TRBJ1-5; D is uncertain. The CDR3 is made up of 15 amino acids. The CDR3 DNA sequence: TGTGCCAGCAGTTTAACATATGGAAGCAATCGGCCCCAGCATTTT. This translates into CASSLTYGSNRPQHF.

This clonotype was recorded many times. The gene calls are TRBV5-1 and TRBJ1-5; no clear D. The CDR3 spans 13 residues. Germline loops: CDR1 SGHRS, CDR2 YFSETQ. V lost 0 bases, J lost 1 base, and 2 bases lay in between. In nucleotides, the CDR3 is TGCGCCAGCAGCTTGGACAGCAATCAGCCCCAGCATTTT. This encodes CASSLDSNQPQHF.